Listed here is a single T cell receptor (beta chain). Its antigen is currently unknown. This CDR3 contains 16 residues. From germline, CDR1 is MDHEN and CDR2 SYDVKM. V was trimmed by 2 bases and J by 1 base, leaving 13 bases between them. This entry belongs to a study of T cell responses to AZD1222 COVID-19 vaccine. Findings of the study overall: With dominance at 160-218 and 743-854, vaccine-associated CD4 TCRs spanned spike. A rise in Spike-specific TCR breadth and depth followed two AZD1222 doses. The study identified only a handful of AZD1222 recipients as seropositive at baseline. Among the donors, most were white British and more were female, and clonal diversity was possibly underestimated.

TCRdb's table, derived via immunoSEQ multiplex PCR, lists solely in-frame clones and lacks some. The repertoire includes 95,000 to 100,000 clones, roughly 86% of them detected once, and under 1.5% sits in the top ten. V usage is TRBV28 and J usage is TRBJ2-3; perhaps TRBD1 as D (6 bases). The sample was peripheral blood, taken on day 0 of AZD1222 vaccination. This TCR derives from an adult in good health. CDR3 DNA: TGTGCCAGCAGTTTAGTTCCAGGGGCGGGCACAGATACGCAGTATTTT. As protein: CASSLVPGAGTDTQYF.